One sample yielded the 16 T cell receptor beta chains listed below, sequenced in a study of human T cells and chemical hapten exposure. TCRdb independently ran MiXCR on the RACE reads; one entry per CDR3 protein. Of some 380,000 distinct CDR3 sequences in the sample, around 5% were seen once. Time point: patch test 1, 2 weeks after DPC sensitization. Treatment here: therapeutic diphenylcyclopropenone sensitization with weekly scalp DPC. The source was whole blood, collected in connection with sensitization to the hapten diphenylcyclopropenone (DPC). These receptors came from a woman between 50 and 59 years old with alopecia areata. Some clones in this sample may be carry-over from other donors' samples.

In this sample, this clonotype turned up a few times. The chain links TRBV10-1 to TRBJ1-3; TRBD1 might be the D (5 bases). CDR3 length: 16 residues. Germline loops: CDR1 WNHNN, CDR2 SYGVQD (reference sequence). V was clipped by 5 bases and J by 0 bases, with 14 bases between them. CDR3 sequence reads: CASSLERGISGNTIYF. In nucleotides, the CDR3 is TGCGCCAGCAGTCTGGAGCGGGGGATCTCTGGAAACACCATATATTTT.

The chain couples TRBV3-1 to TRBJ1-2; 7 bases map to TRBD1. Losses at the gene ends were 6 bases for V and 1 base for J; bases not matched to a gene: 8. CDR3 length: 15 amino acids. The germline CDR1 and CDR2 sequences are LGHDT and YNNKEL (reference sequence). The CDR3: CASSYAGQYNYGYTF. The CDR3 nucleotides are TGTGCCAGCAGTTATGCGGGACAGTATAACTATGGCTACACCTTC.

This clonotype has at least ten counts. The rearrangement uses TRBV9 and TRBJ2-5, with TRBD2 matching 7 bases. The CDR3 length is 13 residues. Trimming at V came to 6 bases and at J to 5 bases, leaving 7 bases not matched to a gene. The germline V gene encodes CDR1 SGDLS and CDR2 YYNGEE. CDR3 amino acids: CASNQGLGETQYF. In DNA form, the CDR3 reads TGTGCCAGCAACCAAGGACTAGGGGAGACCCAGTACTTC.

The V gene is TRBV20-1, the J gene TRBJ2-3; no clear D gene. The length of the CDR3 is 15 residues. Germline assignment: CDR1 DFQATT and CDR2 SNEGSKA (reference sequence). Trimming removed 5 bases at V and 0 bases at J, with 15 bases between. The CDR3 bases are TGCAGTGCTGAGGACCGTTTACTTAGCACAGATACGCAGTATTTT. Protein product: CSAEDRLLSTDTQYF.

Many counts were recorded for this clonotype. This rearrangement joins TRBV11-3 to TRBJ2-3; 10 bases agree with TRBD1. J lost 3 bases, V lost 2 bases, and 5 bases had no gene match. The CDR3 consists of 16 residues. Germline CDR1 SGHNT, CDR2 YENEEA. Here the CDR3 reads CASSLMTGGLTDTQYF. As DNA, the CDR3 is TGTGCCAGCAGCTTAATGACAGGGGGCTTAACAGATACGCAGTATTTT.

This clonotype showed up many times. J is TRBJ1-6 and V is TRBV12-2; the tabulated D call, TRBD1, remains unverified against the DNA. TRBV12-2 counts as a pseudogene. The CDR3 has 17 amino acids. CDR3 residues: CASRFEGGTGARSPLHF. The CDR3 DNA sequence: TGTGCAAGTCGCTTCGAGGGGGGTACAGGGGCCCGTTCACCCCTCCACTTT.

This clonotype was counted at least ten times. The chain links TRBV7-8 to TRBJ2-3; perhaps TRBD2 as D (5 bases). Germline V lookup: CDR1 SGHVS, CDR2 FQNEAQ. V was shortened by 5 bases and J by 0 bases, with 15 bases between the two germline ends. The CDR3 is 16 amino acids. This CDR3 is CASSPQVERSTDTQYF. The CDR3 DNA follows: TGTGCCAGCAGCCCCCAGGTTGAGCGGAGCACAGATACGCAGTATTTT.

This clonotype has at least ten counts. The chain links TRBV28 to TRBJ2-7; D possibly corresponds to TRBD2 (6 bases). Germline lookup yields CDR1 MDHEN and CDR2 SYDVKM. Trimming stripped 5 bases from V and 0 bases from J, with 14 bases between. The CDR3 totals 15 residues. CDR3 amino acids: CASSPSAQSSYEQYF. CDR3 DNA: TGTGCCAGCAGTCCTAGCGCCCAGAGCTCCTACGAGCAGTACTTC. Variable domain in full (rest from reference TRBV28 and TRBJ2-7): DVKVTQSSRYLVKRTGEKVFLECVQDMDHENMFWYRQDPGLGLRLIYFSYDVKMKEKGDIPEGYSVSREKKERFSLILESASTNQTSMYLCASSPSAQSSYEQYFGPGTRLTVT.

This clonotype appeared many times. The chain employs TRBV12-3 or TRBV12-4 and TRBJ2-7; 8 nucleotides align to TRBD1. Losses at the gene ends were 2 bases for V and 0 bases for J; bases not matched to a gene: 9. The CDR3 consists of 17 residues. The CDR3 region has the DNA TGTGCCAGCAGTTTAAACCTTCTGACAGGGGCCTCCTACGAGCAGTACTTC. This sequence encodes CASSLNLLTGASYEQYF.

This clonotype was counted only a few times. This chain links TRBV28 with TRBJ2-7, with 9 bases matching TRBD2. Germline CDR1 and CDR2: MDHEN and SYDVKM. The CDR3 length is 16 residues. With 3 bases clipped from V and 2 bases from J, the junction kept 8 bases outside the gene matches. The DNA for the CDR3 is TGTGCCAGCAGTTTCTACCGGACTAGCGTGGCCTACGAGCAGTACTTC. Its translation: CASSFYRTSVAYEQYF.

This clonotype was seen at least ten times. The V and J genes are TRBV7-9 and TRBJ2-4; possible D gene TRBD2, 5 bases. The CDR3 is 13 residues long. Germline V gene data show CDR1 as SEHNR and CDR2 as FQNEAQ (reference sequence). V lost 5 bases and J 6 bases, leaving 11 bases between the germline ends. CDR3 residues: CASSPSGGNIQYF. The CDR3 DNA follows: TGTGCCAGCAGCCCTTCCGGAGGAAACATTCAGTACTTC.

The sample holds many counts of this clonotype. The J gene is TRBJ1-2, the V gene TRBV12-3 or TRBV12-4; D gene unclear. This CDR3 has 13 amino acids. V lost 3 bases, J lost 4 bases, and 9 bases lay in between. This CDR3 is CASSLVPVYGYTF. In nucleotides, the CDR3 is TGTGCCAGCAGTTTGGTCCCTGTCTATGGCTACACCTTC.

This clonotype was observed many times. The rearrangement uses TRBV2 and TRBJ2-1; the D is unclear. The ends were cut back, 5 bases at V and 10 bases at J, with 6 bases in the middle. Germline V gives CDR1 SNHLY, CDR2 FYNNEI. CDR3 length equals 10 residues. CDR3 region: CASSRAEQFF. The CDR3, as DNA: TGTGCCAGCAGTCGAGCCGAGCAGTTCTTC.

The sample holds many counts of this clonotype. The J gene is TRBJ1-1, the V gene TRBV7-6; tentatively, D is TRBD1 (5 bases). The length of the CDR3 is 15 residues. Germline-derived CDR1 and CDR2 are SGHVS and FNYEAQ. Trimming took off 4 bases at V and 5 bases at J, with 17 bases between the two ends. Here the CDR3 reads CASSYTSGGGTEAFF. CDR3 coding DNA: TGTGCCAGCAGCTATACGTCTGGGGGGGGAACTGAAGCTTTCTTT.

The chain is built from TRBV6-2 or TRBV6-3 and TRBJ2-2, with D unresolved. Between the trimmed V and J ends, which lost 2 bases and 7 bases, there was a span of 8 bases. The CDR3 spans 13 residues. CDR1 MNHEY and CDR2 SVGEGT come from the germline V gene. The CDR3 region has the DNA TGTGCCAGCAGTTACCCAAAGGGCGGGGAGCTGTTTTTT. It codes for CASSYPKGGELFF.

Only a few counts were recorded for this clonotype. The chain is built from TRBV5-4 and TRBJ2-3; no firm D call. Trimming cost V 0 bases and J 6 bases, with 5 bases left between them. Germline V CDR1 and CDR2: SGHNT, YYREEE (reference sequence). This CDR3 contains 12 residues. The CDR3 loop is CASSLDVDTQYF. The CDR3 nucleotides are TGTGCCAGCAGCTTGGATGTGGATACGCAGTATTTT.